This entry is about one T cell receptor (beta chain). Antigen unknown. The CDR3 consists of 12 residues. The V and J ends lost 6 bases and 5 bases respectively, with 14 bases between them. Germline CDR1 reads DFQATT; CDR2 reads SNEGSKA (reference sequence). The data are from a study of T cells in Graves' hyperthyroidism and ophthalmopathy. General study findings and limits: Most expanded thyroid clonotypes above 0.001 also appeared in blood.

Regions amplified from RNA transcripts were the TCR beta CDR3 regions. The TCR CDR3 first-round RT-PCR relied on the HTBI primer set. TCRdb re-derived calls from the multiplex PCR reads in MiXCR, one entry per CDR3 protein. The table lists 700,000 to 850,000 distinct CDR3 sequences, 30% to 40% of them singletons. This TCR was sampled from a woman aged 40 to 55 with Graves' hyperthyroidism. Sequences were obtained from blood. V usage is TRBV20-1 and J usage is TRBJ2-7; D is perhaps TRBD1 or TRBD2 (5 bases each). CDR3 in DNA: TGCAGTGCCTCGCCCCCGGGACACGAGCAGTACTTC. This translates into CSASPPGHEQYF.